The source of this T cell receptor (beta chain) is a study of blood T cell repertoires in COVID-19. Overall study: There were acute and convalescent COVID-19 samples, and they came from the United States, Italy and Spain.

As handled by the study authors: How many nucleated cells were present was estimated from reference gene primer amplification. The table came from immunoSEQ multiplex PCR; TCRdb's copy has only in-frame clones and leaves some out. The D gene and trimming were derived from the DNA, and the V and J assignments and clone size from that table. Of 80,000 or so clones detected, 86% appear once; the ten largest clones hold over 15%. Per the germline V gene, CDR1 is SGHTS and CDR2 is YDEGEE. V lost 2 bases and J lost 2; bases outside the gene matches: 14. The CDR3 extends over 18 amino acids. This clonotype originated in a human donor in a cohort sampled during active COVID-19. J is TRBJ2-3 and V is TRBV5-8; 7 positions agree with TRBD1. The sample was peripheral blood. The CDR3 loop reads CASSFAPGTEEVTDTQYF. For the CDR3, the DNA is TGTGCCAGCAGCTTCGCCCCCGGGACAGAGGAAGTCACAGATACGCAGTATTTT.